This note documents a single T cell receptor (beta chain) sequence. The antigen is undetermined. This entry belongs to a study of vaccination effects on CD4 cells after COVID-19. Assay: immunoSEQ multiplex PCR; the TCRdb copy retains only in-frame clones and omits some. The sample includes 45,000 to 65,000 clones, roughly 80% seen only once; the top ten take 2.4%. Germline lookup yields CDR1 SEHNR and CDR2 FQNEAQ (reference sequence). This CDR3 contains 13 residues. V was cut by 3 bases and J by 5 bases, with 10 bases left in between. With the ViraFEST assay, the study expanded antigen-specific CD4+ T cells using viral peptide pools, then sequenced them. CD4+ T cell isolation took place after 10 days of culture. Every well housed about 1.8 million PBMC, which grew in culture alongside around 9.9 IU/ml IL-2 and 10 ug/ml peptides. On days 3 and 7, fresh IL-2 medium replaced half the medium.

V and J are TRBV7-9 and TRBJ1-1; D is undetermined. The TCR sequence derives from a human donor who received a COVID-19 vaccine. Sequenced here: CD4+ T cells from PBMCs cultured with HCoV-229E spike peptides, sampled before COVID-19 vaccination. CDR3 sequence: CASSFVQGTEAFF. CDR3 in DNA: TGTGCCAGCAGCTTTGTTCAAGGAACTGAAGCTTTCTTT.